This T cell receptor beta chain was captured by sequencing in a study of blood T cells in healthy people across ages (dated by TCRdb to the mid-2010s). Regarding the study in general: In model experiments, roughly one uniquely barcoded TCR beta cDNA molecule per two T cells was captured by template switching. To avoid experimental bias, donors of different ages were distributed randomly across sequencing lanes. The study measured age-related changes in TCR beta repertoire diversity using deep sequencing normalized with unique cDNA molecular identifiers. Two additional independent replicas of 1 million unique cDNA reads from the same blood draw were analyzed for two donors (one aged 18 to 30 and one aged 80 or older). Four age groups were formed from the donors: young (average 16 years), middle-aged (approximately 40), aged (over 55) and long-lived (roughly 81).

Libraries were constructed by 5' RACE. Reads for this sample came from an Illumina HiSeq 2500. A second roughly 7 to 11 cycle PCR used a sample-barcoded 5' primer and a J-beta primer mix. A unique molecular identifier was introduced onto each TCR beta cDNA molecule by a template-switch 5' adaptor carrying 12 random nucleotides. Each sample yielded at least 2.5 million CDR3-containing paired-end reads. First-strand cDNA synthesis was performed from all RNA using the Mint cDNA synthesis kit, with priming by a TRBC-specific oligonucleotide. All cDNA was treated with uracil-DNA glycosylase and then went through a first 18-cycle PCR with the universal primers M1SS and BC2_uni_R. Per the source publication's procedure: Each sample was normalized by randomly selecting 1 million high-quality reads, each carrying a distinct molecular identifier. Instead of being binned into consensus sequences, reads that shared molecular identifiers were thrown out. MiTCR, run with a Q25 quality threshold and the strictest error-elimination algorithm, handled CDR3 identification, clonotype clustering and error correction. A nonparametric unseen species model using Euler transformation provided a lower-bound estimate of total TCR beta diversity. TCRdb applied fastp at Q25 and MiXCR to the public reads, then kept only in-frame beta chains. Identical CDR3 proteins give one entry, which carries the most common genes and DNA. The V and J calls follow TCRdb's processing rather than the paper's. The sample data list about 720,000 distinct CDR3 sequences, and approximately 22% of these were observed just once. The ten largest clones add up to about 22% of the sample.

The research as a whole found: Conclusive comparison of naive and antigen-experienced compartments was prevented by the profiling of bulk unsorted PBMCs. The long-lived group showed more naive CD4+ T cells, fewer expanded clones and increased TCR diversity than the aged group, suggesting age selection. A strong correlation was found between observed TCR beta diversity and the percentage of naive T cells measured by flow cytometry. Donor CMV infection status was unknown, potentially confounding age-related changes in expanded clonotypes. Estimates of total diversity from one million sequenced T cells were regarded as lower bounds and underestimates. As age increased, observed TCR beta diversity per million T cells dropped in a roughly linear way, and a significant reduction was already evident by age roughly 36.

Systemically healthy Caucasian individuals from Russia, some 38 in total and aged roughly 6 to 95 years, were included as donors. Approximately 11 milliliters of peripheral blood were drawn from each donor into EDTA-treated Vacutainer tubes. PBMCs were isolated by Ficoll-Paque density-gradient centrifugation, with at least 6 million obtained per sample. Trizol reagent was used to extract total RNA from the PBMCs, yielding at least 6 micrograms per sample. For every donor, an aliquot of PBMCs went through flow cytometry to measure the percentages of naive CD45RAhigh/CD27high T cells. This clonotype was recorded a few times. Its specific antigen is unknown. Base qualities are not provided; no much larger clone lies one nucleotide away. Source material: blood. This receptor was identified in a man aged 70-80 years in good health.

The CDR3 amino acid sequence is: CASSYSPHNEQFF. The nucleotide sequence reads as follows: TGTGCCAGCAGTTACTCCCCCCACAATGAGCAGTTCTTC. The sequence is built from TRBV6-6 and TRBJ2-7; a confident D gene designation cannot be given. The J call may be in error: the DNA end matches TRBJ2-1 better. Including the terminal cysteine and phenylalanine, the CDR3 comprises 13 residues. Only the CDR3 portion is preserved as DNA: 39 bases, with reading frame beginning at the first base. The germline V gene (reference sequence) provides CDR1 MNHNY and CDR2 SVGAGI.